The 16 T cell receptor beta chains below all came from one sample that was sequenced in a study of beta chain features in type 1 diabetes. Study-level points and caveats: In all four CD4+ subsets, TCRB CDR3 length was significantly, moderately reduced in type 1 diabetes.

What was sequenced were expressed TCRB transcripts, since all of the isolated RNA had been reverse transcribed. Only in-frame clones appear in the TCRdb table, and some are missing; sequencing was by immunoSEQ multiplex PCR. The data hold 240,000 or so clones, with around 13% observed a single time. For these receptors, no antigen is known. Sequenced material: naive CD4+ T cells from blood. These receptors came from a man aged 30 to 45 with type 1 diabetes.

This clone was seen a few times. J is TRBJ1-3 and V is TRBV30, with 8 positions matching TRBD1. Germline loops: CDR1 GTSNPN, CDR2 SVGIG (reference sequence). The CDR3 has 16 amino acids. V trimming: 3 bases; J trimming: 2 bases; junction bases outside the gene matches: 9. The CDR3 loop reads CAWRTVQQGAGNTIYF. CDR3 DNA sequence: TGTGCCTGGAGAACAGTTCAACAGGGGGCTGGAAACACCATATATTTT.

This clone was counted only a few times. V usage is TRBV25-1 and J usage is TRBJ1-1; D is ambiguous. This CDR3 is 14 amino acids long. Trimming took off 3 bases at V and 1 base at J, with 9 bases between the two ends. Germline values: CDR1 MGHDK, CDR2 SYGVNS. The DNA for the CDR3 is TGTGCCAGCAGTGAGAAGGAGGGGAACACTGAAGCTTTCTTT. This gives the protein CASSEKEGNTEAFF.

V is TRBV30 and J is TRBJ1-4; unclear D gene. Trimming took 3 bases from V and 0 from J, leaving 14 bases between them. The germline V gene has CDR1 GTSNPN and CDR2 SVGIG (reference sequence). The CDR3 consists of 16 residues. The CDR3 DNA follows: TGTGCCTGGAGAGGAGACCGACTAGCAACTAATGAAAAACTGTTTTTT. It is translated as CAWRGDRLATNEKLFF.

The V and J genes are TRBV2 and TRBJ2-6; a weak D match, TRBD2 (6 bases). The CDR3 has 15 amino acids. The ends were cut back, 1 base at V and 4 bases at J, with 8 bases in the middle. Germline V CDR1 and CDR2: SNHLY, FYNNEI. In nucleotides, the CDR3 is TGTGCCAGCAGTGAAGACCGGGGGGGGGCCAACGTCCTGACTTTC. It specifies CASSEDRGGANVLTF.

In this sample, this clone turned up a few times. The V gene is TRBV28, the J gene TRBJ2-7; D is unresolved. V lost 4 bases and J lost 6, with 13 bases in between. Germline CDR1 MDHEN, CDR2 SYDVKM. The CDR3 is 13 amino acids. The DNA of the CDR3 is TGTGCCAGCAGTTCCTCCGGAGAGTTCGAGCAGTACTTC. Translated, it gives CASSSSGEFEQYF.

The chain couples TRBV5-1 to TRBJ2-4; perhaps TRBD2 as D (5 bases). This CDR3 comprises 13 residues. V lost 0 bases and J lost 4, with 5 bases in between. Germline V gene data show CDR1 as SGHRS and CDR2 as YFSETQ. The CDR3 DNA reads as TGCGCCAGCAGCTTGGGAGGGAAAAACATTCAGTACTTC. Amino acid sequence: CASSLGGKNIQYF.

This clone was seen more than once but under ten times. The V gene is TRBV2, the J gene TRBJ2-4, with a possible D match to TRBD2 (6 bases). This CDR3 has 13 residues. Germline V gene data show CDR1 as SNHLY and CDR2 as FYNNEI. V lost 4 bases and J 8 bases, leaving 12 bases between the germline ends. Here the CDR3 DNA reads TGTGCCAGCAGTGGCGGGGCACGGGACATTCAGTACTTC. This translates into CASSGGARDIQYF.

This clone was counted a few times. The genes are TRBV5-1 and TRBJ2-1; 14 nucleotides match TRBD2. After removal of 3 bases from V and 7 bases from J, the junction contained 3 bases not matched to a gene. Germline lookup yields CDR1 SGHRS and CDR2 YFSETQ. The CDR3 covers 15 residues. DNA of the CDR3: TGCGCCAGCAGCTCCGGGACTAGCGGGAGTAATGAGCAGTTCTTC. Translation gives CASSSGTSGSNEQFF. Together with reference TRBV5-1 and TRBJ2-1, the CDR3 gives the full variable domain: KAGVTQTPRYLIKTRGQQVTLSCSPISGHRSVSWYQQTPGQGLQFLFEYFSETQRNKGNFPGRFSGRQFSNSRSEMNVSTLELGDSALYLCASSSGTSGSNEQFFGPGTRLTVL.

This clone was seen more than once but under ten times. The chain combines TRBV2 with TRBJ1-2; 7 bases agree with TRBD1. CDR1 SNHLY and CDR2 FYNNEI come from the germline V gene. The CDR3 is 15 residues long. V trimming: 2 bases; J trimming: 8 bases; junction bases outside the gene matches: 11. The CDR3 spells CASSETIDRVKGYTF. CDR3 coding DNA: TGTGCCAGCAGTGAAACTATCGACAGGGTAAAAGGCTACACCTTC.

The rearrangement uses TRBV27 and TRBJ2-5, with D possibly matching TRBD2 (6 bases). V gave up 2 bases and J gave up 0 bases, with 16 bases separating them. From germline, CDR1 is MNHEY and CDR2 SMNVEV (reference sequence). This CDR3 is built from 17 residues. The DNA of the CDR3 is TGTGCCAGCAGTTTACGGCCCCGAGGAGGGAACCAAGAGACCCAGTACTTC. It translates to CASSLRPRGGNQETQYF.

The table lists this clone with a few counts. The rearrangement joins TRBV2 to TRBJ2-3, with 7 bases matching TRBD1. Germline CDR1 is SNHLY and CDR2 is FYNNEI. The CDR3 sequence is 14 residues long. The J segment lost 4 bases and the V segment lost 4 bases, leaving 5 bases of the junction unmatched. The CDR3 DNA reads as TGTGCCAGCAGTGGCCCAGGGGGAGCAGATACGCAGTATTTT. Translated, it gives CASSGPGGADTQYF.

In this sample, this clone turned up a few times. V gene TRBV5-1 combines with J gene TRBJ1-1; TRBD1 aligns across 9 bases. This CDR3 is built from 16 residues. Germline lookup yields CDR1 SGHRS and CDR2 YFSETQ. Trimming cost V 5 bases and J 1 base; bases outside gene matches: 9. Written as DNA, the CDR3 is TGCGCCAGCAGTCAGGACAGGGGTCTGGAGAACACTGAAGCTTTCTTT. It codes for CASSQDRGLENTEAFF.

This clone was picked up a small number of times. The gene calls are TRBV29-1 and TRBJ2-3, with a weak D call TRBD2 (5 bases). The germline V gene has CDR1 SQVTM and CDR2 ANQGSEA. The length of the CDR3 is 12 residues. With 7 bases removed from V and 6 bases from J, the gap between germline ends came to 14 bases. The CDR3 DNA is TGCAGCGAAAGGACGGGCGGGGATACGCAGTATTTT. Translated: CSERTGGDTQYF.

This clone was found a few times. CDR3 in DNA: TGTGCCAGCAGCCTGGAGGGGGGGCATGGCTACACCTTC. Its protein is CASSLEGGHGYTF. This chain joins TRBV2 and TRBJ1-2; perhaps TRBD1 as D (6 bases). Deletions cut 6 bases from V and 6 bases from J, with 14 bases between. Germline CDR1 is SNHLY and CDR2 is FYNNEI. There are 13 residues in the CDR3.

The chain carries TRBV7-2 and TRBJ1-2, with a tentative D call TRBD1 (5 bases). V was cut by 5 bases and J by 5 bases, with 12 bases left in between. The CDR3 is made up of 13 amino acids. Germline V gene lookup returns CDR1 SGHTA and CDR2 FQGNSA. This CDR3 is CASSPHGGYGYTF. CDR3 sequence (DNA): TGTGCCAGCAGCCCGCACGGGGGGTATGGCTACACCTTC.

The table lists this clone with a few counts. The chain employs TRBV5-1 and TRBJ1-2, with 7 bases identical to TRBD1. Germline loops: CDR1 SGHRS, CDR2 YFSETQ. This CDR3 spans 13 amino acids. The junction had 5 bases not matched to a gene; V was cut back by 3 bases and J by 6 bases. The CDR3 sequence: CASSSTGSNGYTF. CDR3 nucleotide sequence: TGCGCCAGCAGCTCGACAGGGTCCAATGGCTACACCTTC.